This T cell receptor (beta chain) was sequenced during a study of T-cell memory formation after mild COVID-19. Each CDR3 protein gets one entry after TCRdb re-called the 5' RACE reads with MiXCR. The sample records around 30,000 distinct CDR3 sequences, 12% being singletons. This clonotype showed up many times. The CDR3 sequence is 14 residues long. Germline CDR1 is MNHNY and CDR2 is SVGAGI (reference sequence). Trimming at V came to 2 bases and at J to 4 bases, leaving 4 bases not matched to a gene. V usage is TRBV6-6 and J usage is TRBJ1-1; 7 nucleotides agree with TRBD1. Sequencing was performed on PBMCs or a T cell subset sorted from them (not recorded which). The TCR was taken from an adult woman who had mild COVID-19 (a few samples of this study predate the infection). Cell type and time point are not known. This CDR3 reads CASSYGTALTEAFF. CDR3 bases: TGTGCCAGCAGTTACGGGACAGCTCTCACTGAAGCTTTCTTT.